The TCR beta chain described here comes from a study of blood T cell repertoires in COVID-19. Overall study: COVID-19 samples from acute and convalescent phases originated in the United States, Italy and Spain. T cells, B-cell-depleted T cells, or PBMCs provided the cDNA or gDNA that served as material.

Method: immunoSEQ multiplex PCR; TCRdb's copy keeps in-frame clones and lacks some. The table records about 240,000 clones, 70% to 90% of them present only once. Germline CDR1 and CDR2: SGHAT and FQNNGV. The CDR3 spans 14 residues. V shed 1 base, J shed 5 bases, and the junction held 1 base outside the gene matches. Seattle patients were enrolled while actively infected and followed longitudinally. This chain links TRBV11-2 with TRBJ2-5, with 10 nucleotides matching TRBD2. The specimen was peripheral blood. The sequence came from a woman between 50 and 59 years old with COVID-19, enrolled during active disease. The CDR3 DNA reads TGTGCCAGCAGCTTAGGGGGACTAGCGGAGACCCAGTACTTC. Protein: CASSLGGLAETQYF.